A single T cell receptor beta chain is shown here with its context. Its antigen is not yet known. No qualities accompany the bases; no much larger clone lies one base away. This sample was included in a study of T cell repertoires in breast cancer (dated by TCRdb to about 2016). At the level of the whole study: Tumors, lymph nodes and peripheral blood lymphocytes from breast cancer patients were profiled in the study, along with peripheral blood from healthy control donors. Most of the roughly 19 patient tumors analyzed for shared TCRs were ER+/PR+. Nine healthy donors, of an age range similar to that of the patients, were included as controls. On average, sequencing produced about 500,000 sequences per sample and about 10 reads per input cell. Because breast cancer has a low mutational burden and rarely has common mutations, the study reasoned that TCRs shared between breast cancer patients would target shared antigens. Tumors and tumor-involved lymph nodes were minced, digested with Liberase and DNase, and then passed through 70-um and 40-um filters. Tumor-free lymph nodes were processed with no enzymatic digestion, and blood samples were separated using Ficoll.

Preparation of the library involved emulsion pairing. Unpaired genes were suppressed by a second nested PCR containing blocking oligos, after which a third nested PCR added Illumina adaptors and barcodes. Each master mix for emulsion RT-PCR held roughly 5,000-260,000 T cells along with C-region, Stepout and V-region primers. Emulsions were generated with the Micellula Emulsion and Purification Kit, and RT-PCR used Qiagen OneStep RT-PCR reagents. Pooled libraries were sequenced with paired-end 2 x 250 reads on an Illumina MiSeq. On the authors' methods: Read pairs were joined in Galaxy and clipped at the engineered overlap into separate alpha and beta files; unclipped reads were discarded. Alpha-beta pairs were assigned with CompleteTCR, a MiTCR-based pipeline that links chains sharing read cluster identifiers using an R script. TCR sequences that were observed only once, about 1-3.3% of the total, were removed as potential sequencing errors. TCRdb reran the public reads through fastp at Q25 and MiXCR, keeping productive beta chains. One record per CDR3 amino acid sequence lists the most common genes and DNA. What appears here as the V and J calls and clone size reflects TCRdb's work, not the paper's. The sample yields 3,500 to 4,500 distinct CDR3 sequences; 30% to 40% were counted once. The ten largest clones add up to around a third of the sample.

CDR1 and CDR2 were assigned from the germline V gene as SGHRS and YFSETQ. Between the V and J ends, shortened by 2 bases and 0 bases respectively, the junction contains 12 bases. The CDR3 runs 15 residues from the cysteine to the phenylalanine. The entry retains the CDR3 DNA only, 45 bases that are in frame from base 1. What the work shows at the level of the full study, not this receptor alone: Because transcript abundance and primer differences skewed clone recovery, emulsion RT-PCR was regarded as qualitative rather than quantitative. Genuine antitumor clones may have been missed because singleton TCRs were discarded and only part of each tumor was sampled. Shared TCRs were encoded by various nucleotide sequences, which suggests selection and expansion based on antigen. Shared TCRs showed TRBV7 predominance, possibly reflecting tumor recognition or mispriming bias from eight TRBV7 primers. Compared with tumor-free nodes, tumor-involved sentinel lymph nodes shared about fourfold more TCRs with matched tumor repertoires (roughly 7.3% versus 1.9%). Over 15 TCR pairs were shared across seven or more patient tumors and were rarely found in control blood, which suggests possible tumor specificity.

The study used an expanded emulsion RT-PCR method with primers for all TCR V genes to analyze paired alpha-beta TCRs of CD8+ T cells. Before emulsion RT-PCR, CD8+ T cells were isolated with a CD8 positive selection kit and incubated overnight in 10 IU/mL IL-2. The clonotype originates from a pool of human donors with breast cancer or a healthy control (not recorded which). The sequencing sample was made of CD8+ T cells. The sequence joins TRBV5-1 to TRBJ2-7, with TRBD2 tentatively as D gene (5 bases match). The CDR3 protein sequence reads: CASSFSGLSSYEQYF. In nucleotide form, the sequence is TGCGCCAGCAGCTTTTCGGGGTTGAGCTCCTACGAGCAGTACTTC.